These 7 T cell receptor beta chains share one sample of origin, sequenced in a study of T-cell reconstitution after alpha-beta-depleted transplantation in children. Preparation of the TCRbeta library used unique molecular identifiers. TCRdb passed the PCR reads through MiXCR, listing each CDR3 protein once. The sample has hundreds of thousands of distinct CDR3 sequences; around 13% are singletons. The sample here was PBMCs, taken before TCRalphabeta/CD19-depleted stem cell transplant. Receptors originate from a girl aged 2-9 years with congenital amegakaryocytic thrombocytopenia, due to receive a stem cell transplant.

Ten or more counts support this clonotype. The chain joins TRBV20-1 to TRBJ2-3; TRBD1 aligns across 10 bases. The CDR3 spans 14 residues. After removal of 6 bases from V and 5 bases from J, the junction contained 8 bases not matched to a gene. Germline V lookup: CDR1 DFQATT, CDR2 SNEGSKA (reference sequence). CDR3 coding DNA: TGCAGTGCCGGCGACAGGGGGCGCGGAGATACGCAGTATTTT. Its translation is CSAGDRGRGDTQYF.

This clonotype was observed many times. The rearrangement links TRBV20-1 to TRBJ2-5, with TRBD2 matching 7 bases. CDR3 size: 15 residues. CDR1 is DFQATT, CDR2 SNEGSKA, per germline (reference sequence). J was trimmed by 0 bases and V by 2 bases; bases with no gene match: 6. The CDR3 is CSARNSGDYQETQYF. The CDR3 coding sequence is TGCAGTGCTAGAAACAGCGGGGACTACCAAGAGACCCAGTACTTC.

This clonotype came up many times. V usage is TRBV29-1 and J usage is TRBJ1-1; D unclear. With 4 bases removed from V and 6 bases from J, the gap between germline ends came to 21 bases. The CDR3 is made up of 15 amino acids. Germline V lookup: CDR1 SQVTM, CDR2 ANQGSEA. In DNA form, the CDR3 reads TGCAGCGTTGTGGTAGGACTTCACCTTCGTGCTGAAGCTTTCTTT. Translating gives CSVVVGLHLRAEAFF.

This clonotype was detected ten times or more. The V gene is TRBV7-9, the J gene TRBJ2-7; the D gene is possibly TRBD2 (5 bases). Germline V gene sequence: CDR1 SEHNR, CDR2 FQNEAQ (reference sequence). This CDR3 comprises 15 residues. Trimming took off 3 bases at V and 5 bases at J, with 17 bases between the two ends. The CDR3 here is CASSFPSGGHHEQYF. CDR3 sequence (DNA): TGTGCCAGCAGCTTTCCCTCTGGCGGGCACCACGAGCAGTACTTC.

The table lists this clonotype with a few counts. The gene calls are TRBV7-3 and TRBJ2-3; D gene uncertain. Trimming shortened V by 3 bases and J by 1 base, and 5 bases separated the two germline ends. CDR1 SGHTA and CDR2 FQGTGA come from the germline V gene. The CDR3 runs 13 residues. The CDR3 bases are TGTGCCAGCAGCTTTTGGGGCACAGATACGCAGTATTTT. Translated: CASSFWGTDTQYF.

This clonotype was observed at least ten times. The chain uses TRBV28 and TRBJ2-1; 10 bases agree with TRBD2. With 4 bases clipped from V and 4 bases from J, the junction kept 4 bases outside the gene matches. CDR3 length: 15 amino acids. Germline V gene lookup returns CDR1 MDHEN and CDR2 SYDVKM. As DNA, the CDR3 is TGTGCCAGCAGTTGGGCTAGCGGGGGTTACAATGAGCAGTTCTTC. Translating gives CASSWASGGYNEQFF.

This clonotype was detected ten times or more. The chain has TRBV12-3 or TRBV12-4 and TRBJ2-1; 7 bases fit TRBD2. Losses at the gene ends were 3 bases for V and 4 bases for J; bases not matched to a gene: 9. The CDR3 consists of 16 residues. CDR3 in DNA: TGTGCCAGCAGTTTTTTGGCGGGGGAGCCTTACAATGAGCAGTTCTTC. Translating gives CASSFLAGEPYNEQFF.